This T cell receptor (beta chain) was profiled in a study of T-cell memory formation after mild COVID-19. General study findings and limits: Cross-reactive memory apparently joined, as some responding clones appeared in pre-infection memory. Confirmation of SARS-CoV-2 specificity was lacking for second-wave clones peaking day 37. The study found balanced CD4/CD8 in clones contracting day 15 to 85 and a CD4+ lean in later expanders.

This clonotype appeared a few times. What it recognizes is unknown. This CDR3 is built from 14 residues. V dropped 4 bases and J dropped 14; count of bases not matched to a gene: 11. The germline V gene encodes CDR1 SGHRS and CDR2 YFSETQ. The authors produced TCR alpha and TCR beta cDNA libraries with sample barcodes and UMIs by 5'RACE using constant-segment primers. Each CDR3 protein is one row after TCRdb ran MiXCR on the 5' RACE reads. Of 580,000 or so distinct CDR3 sequences listed, 15% to 20% are singletons. The origin of this receptor is an adult woman who had mild COVID-19 (a few samples of this study predate the infection). Cell type and time point are not known. The chain is built from TRBV5-1 and TRBJ1-6; TRBD1 agrees at 8 bases. Sequencing was performed on PBMCs or a T cell subset sorted from them (not recorded which). In DNA, the CDR3 is TGCGCCAGCAGCAATGGGACAGGCCATTCGGCCCTCCACTTT. Translated: CASSNGTGHSALHF.